This passage covers 32 T cell receptor beta chains from one sample sequenced in a study of beta chain features in type 1 diabetes. Study-wide findings and caveats: Shortening that was moderate but significant affected the TCRB CDR3s of Type 1 diabetes patients in all four CD4+ subsets.

No cognate antigen is known for these TCRs. Since all of the isolated RNA was reverse transcribed, expressed TCRB transcripts were what got sequenced. TCRdb keeps only in-frame clones here, not all; method: immunoSEQ multiplex PCR. The sample has 400,000 or so clones, roughly 12% seen once; the top ten hold approximately 0.01%. The material sequenced was naive CD4+ T cells from blood. All receptors derive from a woman aged 18-29 years with type 1 diabetes.

This sequence joins TRBV7-2 and TRBJ2-5; 8 bases are a match to TRBD2. The CDR3 loop spans 14 amino acids. Germline V gene lookup returns CDR1 SGHTA and CDR2 FQGNSA. V shed 3 bases and J 5 bases; nucleotides not matched to a gene: 5. The CDR3 DNA reads as TGTGCCAGCAGCTTTCGACTAGCGCCGGAGACCCAGTACTTC. Translating gives CASSFRLAPETQYF.

This clone was observed a few times. V gene TRBV5-1 combines with J gene TRBJ2-7, with D possibly matching TRBD2 (5 bases). The CDR3 runs 16 residues. The germline gives CDR1 SGHRS, CDR2 YFSETQ. V lost 6 bases to trimming and J lost 2 bases, with 21 bases between them. This chain's CDR3 is CASNPVTEGAPYEQYF. The CDR3 region has the DNA TGCGCCAGCAATCCCGTAACAGAGGGAGCCCCCTACGAGCAGTACTTC.

DNA for the CDR3: TGTGCCAGCAGTTCAGGACTAGCCTCGTACTACGAGCAGTACTTC. Translating gives CASSSGLASYYEQYF. The chain links TRBV6-5 to TRBJ2-7, with 8 bases identical to TRBD2. The CDR3 has 15 residues. Germline CDR1 and CDR2: MNHEY and SVGAGI. Trimming at V came to 4 bases and at J to 3 bases, leaving 8 bases not matched to a gene.

The V gene is TRBV30, the J gene TRBJ2-7, with D possibly TRBD1 on 6 matching bases. Germline CDR1 and CDR2: GTSNPN and SVGIG (reference sequence). Deletions cut 3 bases from V and 5 bases from J, with 17 bases between. CDR3 length: 14 amino acids. This chain's CDR3 is CAWSQTGRDHEQYF. CDR3 sequence (DNA): TGTGCCTGGAGCCAGACAGGACGGGACCACGAGCAGTACTTC.

The chain joins TRBV30 to TRBJ2-2, with 7 bases aligning to TRBD2. The V and J ends lost 0 bases and 7 bases, in that order; junction bases with no gene match: 8. Looked up from germline, CDR1 is GTSNPN and CDR2 is SVGIG (reference sequence). The length of the CDR3 is 15 residues. The CDR3 DNA is TGTGCCTGGAGTGTTTACAGCGGGACGATCGGGGAGCTGTTTTTT. Encoded protein: CAWSVYSGTIGELFF. The full variable domain, in which reference TRBV30 and TRBJ2-2 provide the parts outside the CDR3, is SQTIHQWPATLVQPVGSPLSLECTVEGTSNPNLYWYRQAAGRGLQLLFYSVGIGQISSEVPQNLSASRPQDRQFILSSKKLLLSDSGFYLCAWSVYSGTIGELFFGEGSRLTVL.

The chain combines TRBV6-5 with TRBJ1-6; D not certain. The CDR3 sequence is 16 residues long. Germline V gene data show CDR1 as MNHEY and CDR2 as SVGAGI. V lost 0 bases and J lost 6, with 12 bases in between. The chain's CDR3 is CASSYSAGEGNSPLHF. CDR3 bases: TGTGCCAGCAGTTACTCTGCGGGCGAGGGTAATTCACCCCTCCACTTT.

CDR3 loop: CASSLGASGANVLTF. The CDR3 nucleotides are TGTGCCAGCAGTTTGGGGGCCTCTGGGGCCAACGTCCTGACTTTC. The chain recombines TRBV28 with TRBJ2-6; a possible D gene is TRBD1 (6 bases). The V end was cut by 3 bases, the J end by 0 bases, with 6 bases between. Germline V gene data show CDR1 as MDHEN and CDR2 as SYDVKM. The CDR3 is 15 amino acids.

A few counts support this clone. The chain uses TRBV6-6 and TRBJ2-7; TRBD2 might be the D (5 bases). Trimming left V 6 bases short and J 2 bases short, with 14 bases between. The CDR3 is 14 residues long. Germline-derived CDR1 and CDR2 are MNHNY and SVGAGI (reference sequence). CDR3 loop: CASSFKRRPYEQYF. The CDR3 DNA follows: TGTGCCAGCAGCTTCAAGCGGAGACCCTACGAGCAGTACTTC.

This chain connects TRBV4-1 to TRBJ2-3; 14 bases are a match to TRBD2. V lost 4 bases, J lost 4 bases, and 4 bases stayed unmatched. This CDR3 is 16 amino acids long. Germline V lookup: CDR1 MGHRA, CDR2 YSYEKL. CDR3 nucleotides: TGCGCCAGCAGCCCGGGACTAGCGGGGGTCCCAGATACGCAGTATTTT. It codes for CASSPGLAGVPDTQYF.

The chain is built from TRBV2 and TRBJ1-6; D is unclear. The CDR3 extends over 13 amino acids. CDR1 and CDR2 (germline): SNHLY, FYNNEI. With 3 bases removed from V and 7 bases from J, the gap between germline ends came to 7 bases. CDR3 sequence: CASSDQSNSPLHF. The DNA of the CDR3 is TGTGCCAGCAGTGACCAGTCAAATTCACCCCTCCACTTT.

The V and J genes are TRBV5-6 and TRBJ1-2; a weak D match, TRBD1 (5 bases). The germline V gene encodes CDR1 SGHDT and CDR2 YYEEEE. This CDR3 spans 14 amino acids. V gave up 6 bases and J gave up 8 bases, with 20 bases separating them. The CDR3 spells CASIQRGGVGGYTF. In nucleotides, the CDR3 is TGTGCCAGCATCCAAAGGGGAGGGGTCGGCGGCTACACCTTC. The full variable domain, its missing parts supplied by reference TRBV5-6 and TRBJ1-2, is DAGVTQSPTHLIKTRGQQVTLRCSPKSGHDTVSWYQQALGQGPQFIFQYYEEEERQRGNFPDRFSGHQFPNYSSELNVNALLLGDSALYLCASIQRGGVGGYTFGSGTRLTVV.

Comments on this clone: The junction departs from germline at one end; a sequencing error may be responsible. The J gene is TRBJ2-4, the V gene TRBV14, with a weak D call TRBD2 (5 bases). The CDR3 runs 13 residues. From germline, CDR1 is SGHDN and CDR2 FVKESK. This CDR3 reads CAGSQDRGSIQYF. The CDR3 DNA reads as TGTGCCGGCAGCCAAGATCGGGGAAGCATTCAGTACTTC. Full variable domain (remainder filled in from reference TRBV14 and TRBJ2-4): EAGVTQFPSHSVIEKGQTVTLRCDPISGHDNLYWYRRVMGKEIKFLLHFVKESKQDESGMPNNRFLAERTGGTYSTLKVQPAELEDSGVYFCAGSQDRGSIQYFGAGTRLSVL.

This clone occurred a few times. The J gene is TRBJ2-7, the V gene TRBV7-2; D remains ambiguous. CDR3 length: 13 amino acids. Germline CDR1 is SGHTA and CDR2 is FQGNSA. The ends were cut back, 5 bases at V and 2 bases at J, with 10 bases in the middle. The chain's CDR3 is CASSPRVAYEQYF. The CDR3 DNA reads as TGTGCCAGCAGCCCCCGCGTCGCCTACGAGCAGTACTTC.

This clone was picked up a small number of times. The J gene is TRBJ2-3, the V gene TRBV11-2; the match to TRBD1 covers 7 bases. J lost 1 base, V lost 7 bases, and 2 bases had no gene match. This CDR3 spans 13 amino acids. Germline V gene sequence: CDR1 SGHAT, CDR2 FQNNGV. DNA for the CDR3: TGTGCCAGCAACGACAGGGGCACAGATACGCAGTATTTT. The encoded protein is CASNDRGTDTQYF.

Only a few counts were recorded for this clone. The rearrangement joins TRBV10-3 to TRBJ2-1, with 7 bases identical to TRBD2. CDR1 is ENHRY, CDR2 SYGVKD, per germline. The CDR3 extends over 14 amino acids. J gave up 15 bases and V 0 bases, and 11 bases lay outside the gene matches. The CDR3 sequence is CAISESVSGFLGFF. CDR3 nucleotides: TGTGCCATCAGTGAGTCAGTTAGCGGGTTCCTTGGGTTCTTC.

The gene calls are TRBV6-6 and TRBJ2-5, with 9 positions matching TRBD1. V shed 6 bases, J shed 5 bases, and the junction held 10 bases outside the gene matches. This CDR3 has 15 residues. CDR1 MNHNY and CDR2 SVGAGI come from the germline V gene (reference sequence). CDR3: CASSVGTGKGETQYF. Here the CDR3 DNA reads TGTGCCAGCAGCGTCGGGACAGGGAAGGGCGAGACCCAGTACTTC.

The chain links TRBV7-2 to TRBJ2-1; a possible D gene is TRBD1 (5 bases). The germline gives CDR1 SGHTA, CDR2 FQGNSA. The V end was cut by 2 bases, the J end by 5 bases, with 19 bases between. The CDR3 is 17 residues long. This CDR3 reads CASSLRASQGTDNEQFF. CDR3 bases: TGTGCCAGCAGCTTACGAGCGTCCCAGGGTACCGACAATGAGCAGTTCTTC.

V is TRBV2 and J is TRBJ2-3; D perhaps matches TRBD1 (6 bases). The CDR3 length is 14 residues. V was pared by 10 bases and J by 2 bases, with 16 bases between. Germline-derived CDR1 and CDR2 are SNHLY and FYNNEI. CDR3: CATARDTYTDTQYF. CDR3 DNA sequence: TGTGCCACCGCCCGGGACACTTACACAGATACGCAGTATTTT.

The table lists this clone with a count of one. This rearrangement joins TRBV28 to TRBJ2-1, with D tentatively TRBD1 (6 bases). CDR1 and CDR2 from the germline V gene are MDHEN and SYDVKM. This CDR3 region has 16 residues. With 5 bases removed from V and 4 bases from J, the gap between germline ends came to 18 bases. The CDR3 DNA reads TGTGCCAGCAGTAGTTCAGGGGTTTCCCATTACAATGAGCAGTTCTTC. This encodes CASSSSGVSHYNEQFF.

This clone showed up just a few times. J is TRBJ2-7 and V is TRBV27, with a tentative D call TRBD2 (5 bases). The CDR3 extends over 13 amino acids. Trimming left V 2 bases short and J 1 base short, with 6 bases between. Germline CDR1 MNHEY, CDR2 SMNVEV (reference sequence). The CDR3 spells CASSLRESYEQYF. CDR3 nucleotide sequence: TGTGCCAGCAGTTTACGGGAATCCTACGAGCAGTACTTC.

This chain connects TRBV13 to TRBJ2-1; the D gene is possibly TRBD2 (6 bases). Trimming left V 7 bases short and J 5 bases short, with 21 bases between. The CDR3 is 16 amino acids. Germline V lookup: CDR1 PRHDT, CDR2 FYEKMQ (reference sequence). The DNA of the CDR3 is TGTGCCAGCACCGAAGGTGGAGGGATAATGAACAATGAGCAGTTCTTC. Residues: CASTEGGGIMNNEQFF.

This clone was recorded a few times. V gene TRBV5-1 combines with J gene TRBJ1-1, with D possibly TRBD1 on 5 matching bases. CDR1 and CDR2 from the germline V gene are SGHRS and YFSETQ. The CDR3 is 17 amino acids. V lost 4 bases to trimming and J lost 2 bases, with 21 bases between them. The DNA of the CDR3 is TGCGCCAGCAGCACCAAAGCGGGACGGGGAGAAAACACTGAAGCTTTCTTT. It encodes CASSTKAGRGENTEAFF.

This clone came up a few times. The rearrangement joins TRBV15 to TRBJ2-7; no reliable D call. V dropped 1 base and J dropped 11 bases, with 15 bases sitting between them. From germline, CDR1 is LNHNV and CDR2 YYDKDF (reference sequence). CDR3 size: 13 residues. In DNA form, the CDR3 reads TGTGCCACCAGCAGAGCGTACGCGGAATGGAAGTACTTC. Protein product: CATSRAYAEWKYF.

This chain joins TRBV9 and TRBJ2-5; 10 nucleotides line up with TRBD1. Per germline, CDR1 SGDLS and CDR2 YYNGEE. J was trimmed by 4 bases and V by 2 bases; bases with no gene match: 8. This CDR3 has 16 residues. The CDR3 nucleotides read TGTGCCAGCAGCGTGAGATGGGACAGGGGAGGAGAGACCCAGTACTTC. This gives the protein CASSVRWDRGGETQYF. The full variable domain, completed using reference TRBV9 and TRBJ2-5, is DSGVTQTPKHLITATGQRVTLRCSPRSGDLSVYWYQQSLDQGLQFLIQYYNGEERAKGNILERFSAQQFPDLHSELNLSSLELGDSALYFCASSVRWDRGGETQYFGPGTRLLVL.

This clone was seen a handful of times. V gene TRBV18 combines with J gene TRBJ2-7; 7 bases line up with TRBD2. The CDR3 runs 14 residues. Germline V CDR1 and CDR2: KGHSH, LQKENI. The junction had 7 bases not matched to a gene; V was cut back by 4 bases and J by 4 bases. CDR3 loop: CASSQGRGLYEQYF. CDR3 nucleotides: TGTGCCAGCTCACAAGGGAGGGGACTTTACGAGCAGTACTTC.

This rearrangement joins TRBV2 to TRBJ2-2; D gene uncertain. This CDR3 contains 13 residues. Per germline, CDR1 SNHLY and CDR2 FYNNEI. V lost 3 bases, J lost 9 bases, and 11 bases lay in between. CDR3: CASSEGSPRELFF. DNA for the CDR3: TGTGCCAGCAGTGAGGGCAGTCCCCGGGAGCTGTTTTTT.

There are a few counts of this clone. This chain connects TRBV30 to TRBJ2-5, with D perhaps TRBD1 (6 bases). V was pared by 2 bases and J by 5 bases, with 12 bases between. CDR3 length: 13 amino acids. Germline V gene lookup returns CDR1 GTSNPN and CDR2 SVGIG (reference sequence). The CDR3: CAWSSTGPETQYF. DNA for the CDR3: TGTGCCTGGAGTTCCACAGGGCCCGAGACCCAGTACTTC.

This clone showed up just a few times. The chain joins TRBV4-1 to TRBJ1-1, with 9 positions matching TRBD1. Per the germline V gene, CDR1 is MGHRA and CDR2 is YSYEKL. This CDR3 is 18 amino acids long. V gave up 1 base and J gave up 4 bases; unmatched junction bases: 13. In DNA, the CDR3 is TGCGCCAGCAGCCAAGTACCCGGGACAGGGTATAGTCGCACTGAAGCTTTCTTT. Its translation: CASSQVPGTGYSRTEAFF.

The chain employs TRBV9 and TRBJ2-7; 7 positions agree with TRBD2. CDR3 length equals 15 residues. Germline loops: CDR1 SGDLS, CDR2 YYNGEE. The V segment lost 0 bases and the J segment 1 base; nucleotides outside the gene matches: 4. The CDR3 loop is CASSVVAGESYEQYF. The DNA for the CDR3 is TGTGCCAGCAGCGTAGTGGCGGGAGAGTCCTACGAGCAGTACTTC.

This clone has more than one count but fewer than ten. CDR3 in DNA: TGTGCCAGCAGCGCCCATCCGCAAACAGGGGAAGTGACGCAGTATTTT. Its protein product is CASSAHPQTGEVTQYF. The chain carries TRBV9 and TRBJ2-3; the match to TRBD1 covers 7 bases. The V and J ends lost 3 bases and 9 bases, in that order; junction bases with no gene match: 16. This CDR3 is 16 amino acids long. From germline, CDR1 is SGDLS and CDR2 YYNGEE.

The chain joins TRBV4-3 to TRBJ2-1; TRBD2 is a possible D gene (5 bases). Trimming pared 0 bases from V and 3 bases from J, leaving 12 bases between. CDR1 and CDR2 from the germline V gene are LGHNA and YSLEER. The CDR3 covers 16 residues. Here the CDR3 DNA reads TGCGCCAGCAGCCAAGAAGCGAGGGTCGACTACAATGAGCAGTTCTTC. Translated, it gives CASSQEARVDYNEQFF.

This chain connects TRBV28 to TRBJ2-2, with 10 bases lining up with TRBD2. J was trimmed by 4 bases and V by 8 bases; bases with no gene match: 4. In germline, CDR1 is MDHEN, CDR2 SYDVKM. This CDR3 is 14 amino acids long. The CDR3 here is CASQAGGSTGELFF. The CDR3 DNA reads TGTGCCAGCCAAGCGGGAGGGAGCACCGGGGAGCTGTTTTTT.